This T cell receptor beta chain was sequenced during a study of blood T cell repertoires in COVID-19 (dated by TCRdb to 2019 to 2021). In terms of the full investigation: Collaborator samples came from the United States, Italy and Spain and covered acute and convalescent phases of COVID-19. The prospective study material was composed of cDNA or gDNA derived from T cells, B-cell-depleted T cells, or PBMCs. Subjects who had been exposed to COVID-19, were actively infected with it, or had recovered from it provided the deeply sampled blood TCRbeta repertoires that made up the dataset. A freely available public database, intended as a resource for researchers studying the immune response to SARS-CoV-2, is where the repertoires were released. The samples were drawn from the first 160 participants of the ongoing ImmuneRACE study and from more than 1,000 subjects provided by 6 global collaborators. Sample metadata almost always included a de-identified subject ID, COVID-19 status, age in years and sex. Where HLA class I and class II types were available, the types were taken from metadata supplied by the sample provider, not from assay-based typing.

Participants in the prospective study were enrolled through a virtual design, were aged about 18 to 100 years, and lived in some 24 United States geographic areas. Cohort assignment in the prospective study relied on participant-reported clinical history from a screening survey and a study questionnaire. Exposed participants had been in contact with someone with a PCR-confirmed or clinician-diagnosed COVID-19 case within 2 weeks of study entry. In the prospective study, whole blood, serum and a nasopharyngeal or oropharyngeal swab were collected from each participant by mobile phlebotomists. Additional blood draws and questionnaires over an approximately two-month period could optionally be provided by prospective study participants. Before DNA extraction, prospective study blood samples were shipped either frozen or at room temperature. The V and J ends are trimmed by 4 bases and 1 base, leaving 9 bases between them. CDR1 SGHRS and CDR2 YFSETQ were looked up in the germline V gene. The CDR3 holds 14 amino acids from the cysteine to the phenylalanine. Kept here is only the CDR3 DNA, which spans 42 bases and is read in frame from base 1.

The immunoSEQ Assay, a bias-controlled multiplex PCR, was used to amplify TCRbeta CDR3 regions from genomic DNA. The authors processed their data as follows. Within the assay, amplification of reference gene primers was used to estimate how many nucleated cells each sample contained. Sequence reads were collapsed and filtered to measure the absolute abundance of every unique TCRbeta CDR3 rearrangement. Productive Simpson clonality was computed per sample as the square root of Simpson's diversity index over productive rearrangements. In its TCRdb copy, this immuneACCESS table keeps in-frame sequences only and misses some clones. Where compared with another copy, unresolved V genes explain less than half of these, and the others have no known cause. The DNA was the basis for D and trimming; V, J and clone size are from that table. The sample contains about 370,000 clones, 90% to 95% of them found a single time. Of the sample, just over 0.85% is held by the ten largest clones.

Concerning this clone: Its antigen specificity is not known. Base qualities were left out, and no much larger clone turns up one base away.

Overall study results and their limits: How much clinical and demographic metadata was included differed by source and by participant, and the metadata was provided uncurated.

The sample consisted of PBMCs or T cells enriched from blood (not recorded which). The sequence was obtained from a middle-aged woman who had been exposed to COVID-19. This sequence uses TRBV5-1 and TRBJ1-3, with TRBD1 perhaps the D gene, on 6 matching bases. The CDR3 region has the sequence CASSTQGSGNTIYF. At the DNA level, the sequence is TGCGCCAGCAGCACCCAGGGGTCTGGAAACACCATATATTTT.